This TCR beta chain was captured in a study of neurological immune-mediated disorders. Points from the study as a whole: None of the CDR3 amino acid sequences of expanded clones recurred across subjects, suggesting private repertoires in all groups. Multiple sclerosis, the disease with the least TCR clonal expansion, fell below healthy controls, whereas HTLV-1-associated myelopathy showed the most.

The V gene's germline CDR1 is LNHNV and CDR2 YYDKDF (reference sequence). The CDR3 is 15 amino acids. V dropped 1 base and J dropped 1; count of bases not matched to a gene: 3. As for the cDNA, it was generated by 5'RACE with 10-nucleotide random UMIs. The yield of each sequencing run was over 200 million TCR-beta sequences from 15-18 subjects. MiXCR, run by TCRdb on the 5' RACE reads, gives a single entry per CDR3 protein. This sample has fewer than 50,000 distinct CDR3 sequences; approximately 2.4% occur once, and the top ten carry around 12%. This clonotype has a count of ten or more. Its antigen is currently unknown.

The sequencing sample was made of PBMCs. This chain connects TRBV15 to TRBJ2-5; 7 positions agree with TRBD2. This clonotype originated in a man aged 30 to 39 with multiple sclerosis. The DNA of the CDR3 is TGTGCCACCAGCAGAGGGGACTACAGCCAAGAGACCCAGTACTTC. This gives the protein CATSRGDYSQETQYF.